This is a list of T cell receptor beta chains from one sample in a study of control samples from healthy donors and cancer patients. Libraries were prepared by immunoSEQ multiplex PCR; TCRdb keeps only in-frame clonotypes and omits some of them. Of some 100,000 clones in the sample, 80% to 90% were seen once. The material sequenced was blood. The receptors were gathered from a man aged 25 to 40 in good health. CDR3s include the opening cysteine and the closing phenylalanine or tryptophan. A D gene is named only where the DNA matches it firmly. Only some rows state a clone size, as once, few, many or a class for expanded clones.

TRBJ1-2,.,TRBV7-2,.,CASSFNRNYGYTF,TGTGCCAGCAGCTTCAATCGAAACTATGGCTACACCTTC
TRBJ2-7,.,TRBV19,TRBD1,CASSIGGTGDPEQYF,TGTGCCAGTAGTATCGGCGGGACAGGGGACCCCGAGCAGTACTTC
TRBJ1-4,.,TRBV29-1,.,CSVEDRSNEKLFF,TGCAGCGTTGAAGACAGGAGTAATGAAAAACTGTTTTTT
TRBJ1-1,.,TRBV30,.,CAWSVPALRGLNTEAFF,TGTGCCTGGAGTGTTCCCGCCCTAAGGGGCCTGAACACTGAAGCTTTCTTT
TRBJ1-1,.,TRBV27,.,CASSLDRLNTEAFF,TGTGCCAGCAGTTTGGATCGTCTGAACACTGAAGCTTTCTTT
TRBJ1-5,.,TRBV6-5,.,CASADSYSNQPQHF,TGTGCCAGCGCGGACAGCTATAGCAATCAGCCCCAGCATTTT
TRBJ2-2,.,TRBV24-1,TRBD2,CATSDSGLAGARELFF,TGTGCCACCAGTGATTCGGGACTAGCGGGCGCAAGGGAGCTGTTTTTT
TRBJ2-7,.,TRBV11-3,TRBD1,CASSLDGGQDSYEQYF,TGTGCCAGCAGCTTAGATGGCGGACAGGACTCCTACGAGCAGTACTTC
TRBJ2-3,.,TRBV7-2,.,CASSNHRVVDTQYF,TGTGCCAGCAGCAATCACAGGGTCGTGGATACGCAGTATTTT
TRBJ2-1,.,TRBV7-3,.,CASSLGQGHNEQFF,TGTGCCAGCAGCTTAGGGCAGGGCCACAATGAGCAGTTCTTC
TRBJ1-1,.,TRBV3-1/TRBV3-2,TRBD1,CASSQDRGGSAFF,TGTGCCAGCAGCCAGGACAGGGGAGGGTCAGCTTTCTTT
TRBJ1-6,.,TRBV6-1,.,CASSEVKGVDSPLHF,TGTGCCAGCAGTGAAGTCAAGGGGGTCGACTCACCCCTCCACTTT
TRBJ2-1,.,TRBV15,.,CATSRERDNHNEQFF,TGTGCCACCAGCAGAGAACGGGACAACCACAATGAGCAGTTCTTC
TRBJ2-1,.,TRBV5-1,.,CASSSRTGLTGDEQFF,TGCGCCAGCAGCTCGAGGACAGGACTCACGGGGGATGAGCAGTTCTTC
TRBJ1-5,.,TRBV6-6,.,CASSPPNSNQPQHF,TGTGCCAGCAGCCCTCCCAACAGCAATCAGCCCCAGCATTTT
TRBJ2-1,.,TRBV19,.,CASSISRNEQFF,TGTGCCAGTAGTATTTCGAGGAATGAGCAGTTCTTC
TRBJ2-3,once,TRBV7-2,.,CASSLGALGADTQYF,TGTGCCAGCAGCTTAGGTGCGCTGGGGGCAGATACGCAGTATTTT
TRBJ2-1,.,TRBV11-3,TRBD2,CASSLGTGLEVLESYNEQFF,TGTGCCAGCAGCTTAGGGACCGGACTAGAAGTTTTGGAGTCCTACAATGAGCAGTTCTTC
TRBJ2-7,.,TRBV7-6,TRBD2,CASSATLAPYYEQYF,TGTGCCAGCAGCGCAACACTAGCGCCCTACTACGAGCAGTACTTC
TRBJ2-2,.,TRBV3-1/TRBV3-2,TRBD1,CASSPPTGTVLFGELFF,TGTGCCAGCAGCCCCCCAACCGGGACAGTTCTATTCGGGGAGCTGTTTTTT
TRBJ2-1,.,TRBV5-1,TRBD2,CASNIAGGAYNEQFF,TGCGCCAGCAATATAGCGGGAGGTGCCTACAATGAGCAGTTCTTC
TRBJ1-2,.,TRBV27,TRBD1,CASSLGTGNYGYTF,TGTGCCAGCAGTTTGGGGACAGGGAACTATGGCTACACCTTC
TRBJ2-7,.,TRBV19,TRBD2,CASTLSSGAYEQYF,TGTGCCAGTACGCTTTCGAGCGGGGCCTACGAGCAGTACTTC
TRBJ1-5,.,TRBV19,.,CASSIGLGPNQPQHF,TGTGCCAGTAGTATAGGACTGGGACCCAATCAGCCCCAGCATTTT
TRBJ2-1,.,TRBV5-1,.,CASSLFDEQFF,TGCGCCAGCAGCTTGTTCGATGAGCAGTTCTTC
TRBJ1-2,.,TRBV5-4,.,CASSLEAGANYGYTF,TGTGCCAGCAGCTTGGAGGCGGGGGCCAACTATGGCTACACCTTC
TRBJ2-7,.,TRBV3-1/TRBV3-2,TRBD1,CASSWTGESEQYF,TGTGCCAGCAGCTGGACAGGGGAGTCCGAGCAGTACTTC
TRBJ2-7,.,TRBV6-1,TRBD2,CASSVAGYEQYF,TGTGCCAGCAGTGTAGCGGGTTACGAGCAGTACTTC
TRBJ1-2,.,TRBV4-1,TRBD1,CASSQGRTGTAYGYTF,TGCGCCAGCAGCCAAGGTCGGACAGGGACGGCCTATGGCTACACCTTC
TRBJ2-1,.,TRBV9,TRBD2,CASSVGAGVSNEQFF,TGTGCCAGCAGCGTAGGGGCGGGAGTGAGCAATGAGCAGTTCTTC
TRBJ1-1,.,TRBV6-6,TRBD1,CASRDIPGQDTEAFF,TGTGCCAGCAGGGATATTCCTGGACAGGACACTGAAGCTTTCTTT
TRBJ1-2,.,TRBV13,.,CATQRRPYGYTF,TGTGCCACCCAGAGGCGTCCTTATGGCTACACCTTC
TRBJ2-7,.,TRBV5-4,.,CASSSTSRGYEQYF,TGTGCCAGCAGCTCGACTAGTAGAGGCTACGAGCAGTACTTC
TRBJ1-5,.,TRBV5-1,.,CASSLGPSNQPQHF,TGCGCCAGCAGCTTGGGGCCTAGCAATCAGCCCCAGCATTTT
TRBJ2-3,.,TRBV28,.,CASSLYGRSTTDTQYF,TGTGCCAGCAGTTTGTACGGGAGATCCACCACAGATACGCAGTATTTT
TRBJ2-2,.,TRBV29-1,TRBD2,CSVVPLAGGLTTGELFF,TGCAGCGTTGTCCCCCTAGCGGGAGGGCTAACGACCGGGGAGCTGTTTTTT
TRBJ1-5,.,TRBV11-2,.,CASSLEHLARGNQPQHF,TGTGCCAGCAGCTTAGAGCACCTCGCCAGGGGCAATCAGCCCCAGCATTTT
TRBJ2-6,.,TRBV9,TRBD2,CASSGTSSYGANVLTF,TGTGCCAGCAGCGGGACTAGTTCTTATGGGGCCAACGTCCTGACTTTC
TRBJ1-2,.,TRBV2,.,CATAPGRNYGYTF,TGTGCCACCGCTCCAGGCAGGAACTATGGCTACACCTTC
TRBJ2-1,.,TRBV7-3,.,CASAGGWGNEQFF,TGTGCCAGCGCGGGCGGGTGGGGGAATGAGCAGTTCTTC
TRBJ2-5,.,TRBV29-1,TRBD2,CSGMGWSSSGRVGQETQYF,TGCAGCGGTATGGGATGGTCGTCTAGCGGGAGGGTTGGACAAGAGACCCAGTACTTC
TRBJ2-7,.,TRBV6-6,TRBD2,CASNPTSGSYYEQYF,TGTGCCAGCAACCCGACTAGCGGGAGTTATTACGAGCAGTACTTC
TRBJ2-3,.,TRBV30,.,CAWSVMRDTQYF,TGTGCCTGGAGTGTTATGCGTGATACGCAGTATTTT
TRBJ1-1,.,TRBV21-1,.,CASSTRGHTEAFF,TGTGCCAGCAGCACCAGGGGTCACACTGAAGCTTTCTTT
TRBJ2-3,.,TRBV2,.,CASKGGGGADTQYF,TGTGCCAGCAAGGGAGGGGGTGGAGCAGATACGCAGTATTTT